A selection of T cell receptor beta chains follows, all from one sample in a study of cytomegalovirus exposure and HLA in healthy donors. Measured with immunoSEQ multiplex PCR; TCRdb has only the in-frame clones, and not every one. The sample comprises about 200,000 clones, 81% of which are singletons, and about 3.4% rests with the top ten. Sequenced input: PBMCs. These receptors originate from a man in his forties in good health and CMV-seropositive. Both conserved end residues are part of each CDR3. The D gene is left open where the match is weak. Rows may omit the clone size; those that give it use once, few, many or a size class.

d_gene	v_gene	abundance	j_gene	CDR3aa	CDR3nt
TRBD1	TRBV2	NA	TRBJ1-5	CASSELRQGRNEHF	TGTGCCAGCAGTGAACTAAGACAGGGTAGGAATGAGCATTTT
TRBD1	TRBV6-5	once	TRBJ2-7	CASSYRGPTGGYEQYF	TGTGCCAGCAGTTACAGGGGGCCCACAGGGGGCTACGAGCAGTACTTC
NA	TRBV25-1	once	TRBJ2-5	CASTRGGDRETQYF	TGTGCCAGCACCAGGGGCGGGGACAGAGAGACCCAGTACTTC
TRBD2	TRBV5-1	NA	TRBJ2-5	CASSLGLAGAPGGETQYF	TGCGCCAGCAGCCTAGGACTAGCGGGGGCTCCGGGGGGAGAGACCCAGTACTTC
NA	TRBV10-1	few	TRBJ2-7	CASSERRGDEQYF	TGCGCCAGCAGTGAGCGGAGGGGTGACGAGCAGTACTTC
NA	TRBV6-1	few	TRBJ2-7	CASSDRNSYEQYF	TGTGCCAGCAGTGACAGGAATTCCTACGAGCAGTACTTC
TRBD2	TRBV5-1	NA	TRBJ2-2	CASSLVAGERSGELFF	TGCGCCAGCAGCTTGGTAGCGGGAGAACGGTCCGGGGAGCTGTTTTTT
NA	TRBV4-3	NA	TRBJ2-7	CASSQDRVEGSEQYF	TGCGCCAGCAGCCAAGATCGGGTTGAGGGCTCCGAGCAGTACTTC
NA	TRBV6-5	NA	TRBJ2-5	CASGSAGGTQYF	TGTGCCAGCGGCTCGGCCGGGGGGACCCAGTACTTC
NA	TRBV7-3	NA	TRBJ2-6	CASSYDNPMAGANVLTF	TGTGCCAGCAGCTACGACAATCCAATGGCCGGGGCCAACGTCCTGACTTTC
NA	TRBV19	NA	TRBJ2-3	CASSIRAGSTDTQYF	TGTGCCAGTAGTATCCGTGCGGGGTCCACAGATACGCAGTATTTT
NA	TRBV5-3	NA	TRBJ2-1	CARRSGEQFF	TGTGCCAGAAGGAGTGGTGAGCAGTTCTTC
NA	TRBV19	NA	TRBJ1-2	CASSIPGGYTF	TGTGCCAGTAGTATTCCCGGGGGCTACACCTTC
NA	TRBV2	NA	TRBJ1-5	CASSEGARSNQPQHF	TGTGCCAGCAGTGAGGGGGCACGTAGCAATCAGCCCCAGCATTTT
NA	TRBV2	NA	TRBJ2-5	CASSDQGSQETQYF	TGTGCCAGCAGTGATCAGGGCAGCCAAGAGACCCAGTACTTC
NA	TRBV2	NA	TRBJ2-3	CASSVRRDQSTGTQYF	TGTGCCAGCAGTGTCAGGCGAGACCAAAGCACAGGTACGCAGTATTTT
TRBD1	TRBV4-2	once	TRBJ1-5	CASSQEGQSPQPQHF	TGTGCCAGCAGCCAAGAGGGACAGTCGCCTCAGCCCCAGCATTTT
NA	TRBV5-1	NA	TRBJ2-5	CASSSQGREETQYF	TGCGCCAGCAGCTCACAGGGAAGGGAGGAGACCCAGTACTTC
NA	TRBV28	NA	TRBJ2-2	CASSPSEPLNTGELFF	TGTGCCAGCAGCCCAAGCGAACCCCTGAACACCGGGGAGCTGTTTTTT
NA	TRBV11-2	once	TRBJ2-5	CASSLEAGGSETQYF	TGTGCCAGCAGCTTAGAGGCTGGGGGGAGTGAGACCCAGTACTTC
NA	TRBV21-1	NA	TRBJ2-3	CASIDRGQRGADTQYF	TGTGCCAGCATAGATCGTGGACAGCGGGGTGCGGATACGCAGTATTTT
TRBD2	TRBV18	NA	TRBJ2-5	CASSPPGTSGTQYF	TGTGCCAGCTCACCACCCGGGACTAGCGGGACCCAGTACTTC
TRBD1	TRBV4-1	NA	TRBJ1-4	CASSLSPGQLNEKLFF	TGCGCCAGCAGCCTCTCTCCGGGACAGCTTAATGAAAAACTGTTTTTT
NA	TRBV5-1	few	TRBJ1-2	CASSRARSGGENGYTF	TGCGCCAGCAGCAGGGCCAGATCGGGGGGGGAAAACGGCTACACCTTC
NA	TRBV5-5	NA	TRBJ2-3	CASSLLGRASTDTQYF	TGTGCCAGCAGCTTGCTAGGGCGGGCTAGCACAGATACGCAGTATTTT
TRBD2	TRBV5-1	NA	TRBJ2-1	CASSHRLAAYNEQFF	TGCGCCAGCAGCCACCGACTAGCGGCCTACAATGAGCAGTTCTTC
NA	TRBV7-3	NA	TRBJ2-3	CASSLTRAAPGGTQYF	TGTGCCAGCAGCTTAACGAGGGCGGCTCCTGGAGGTACGCAGTATTTT
NA	TRBV7-9	NA	TRBJ2-2	CASSLSGSYTGELFF	TGTGCCAGCAGCTTGTCGGGTTCCTACACCGGGGAGCTGTTTTTT
NA	TRBV7-6	NA	TRBJ1-1	CASSLGGARTEAFF	TGTGCCAGCAGCTTGGGAGGGGCGCGAACTGAAGCTTTCTTT
TRBD1	TRBV30	NA	TRBJ1-2	CAWSRQGTYGYTF	TGTGCCTGGAGCCGACAGGGAACCTATGGCTACACCTTC
NA	TRBV9	NA	TRBJ2-5	CASSVRRGQETQYF	TGTGCCAGCAGCGTACGGCGGGGACAAGAGACCCAGTACTTC
TRBD2	TRBV27	NA	TRBJ2-7	CASSSSGSHEQYF	TGTGCCAGCAGTTCTAGCGGGAGCCACGAGCAGTACTTC
NA	TRBV2	NA	TRBJ1-2	CASSVLGTRGNYGYTF	TGTGCCAGCAGTGTTCTGGGCACAAGGGGCAACTATGGCTACACCTTC
NA	TRBV18	NA	TRBJ2-7	CASSPRRDNSNEQYF	TGTGCCAGCTCACCACGCCGGGACAACTCCAACGAGCAGTACTTC
NA	TRBV13	few	TRBJ2-1	CASSLGLGESSYNEQFF	TGTGCCAGCAGCTTAGGATTGGGCGAGAGCTCCTACAATGAGCAGTTCTTC
NA	TRBV30	NA	TRBJ2-7	CAWSHIYEQYF	TGTGCCTGGAGTCACATCTACGAGCAGTACTTC
TRBD2	TRBV29-1	NA	TRBJ2-1	CSVFREGHEQFF	TGCAGCGTTTTCCGGGAGGGCCATGAGCAGTTCTTC
NA	TRBV11-2	NA	TRBJ1-1	CASSSSDSNTEAFF	TGTGCCAGCAGCTCCTCCGACAGTAACACTGAAGCTTTCTTT
NA	TRBV28	NA	TRBJ2-7	CAIISSRTYEQYF	TGTGCCATCATCTCGTCGCGCACCTACGAGCAGTACTTC
TRBD1	TRBV18	NA	TRBJ2-2	CASSLRQGSNTGELFF	TGTGCCAGCTCGCTCCGACAGGGGTCCAACACCGGGGAGCTGTTTTTT
TRBD1	TRBV11-2	NA	TRBJ2-6	CASNSGWGTVASGANVLTF	TGTGCCAGCAACTCGGGGTGGGGGACAGTCGCCTCTGGGGCCAACGTCCTGACTTTC
TRBD1	TRBV9	few	TRBJ1-1	CASSVAGGQLNTEAFF	TGTGCCAGCAGCGTAGCAGGGGGACAGTTGAACACTGAAGCTTTCTTT